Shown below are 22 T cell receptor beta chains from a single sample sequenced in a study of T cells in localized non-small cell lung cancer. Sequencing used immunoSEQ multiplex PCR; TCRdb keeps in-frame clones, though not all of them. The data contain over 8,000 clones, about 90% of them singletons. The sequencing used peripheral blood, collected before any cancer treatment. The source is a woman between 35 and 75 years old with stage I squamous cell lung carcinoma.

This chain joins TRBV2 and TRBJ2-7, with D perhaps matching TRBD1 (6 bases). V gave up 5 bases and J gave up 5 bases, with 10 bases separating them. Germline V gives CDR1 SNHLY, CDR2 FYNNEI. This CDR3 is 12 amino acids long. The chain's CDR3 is CASSQGLNEQYF. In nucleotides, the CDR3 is TGTGCCAGCAGTCAGGGGCTCAACGAGCAGTACTTC.

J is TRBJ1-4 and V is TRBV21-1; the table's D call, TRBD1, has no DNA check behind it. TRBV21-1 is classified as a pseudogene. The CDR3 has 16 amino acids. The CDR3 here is CASSKDRQQPRRKLFF. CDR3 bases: TGTGCCAGCAGCAAAGACAGGCAACAACCAAGAAGGAAACTGTTTTTT.

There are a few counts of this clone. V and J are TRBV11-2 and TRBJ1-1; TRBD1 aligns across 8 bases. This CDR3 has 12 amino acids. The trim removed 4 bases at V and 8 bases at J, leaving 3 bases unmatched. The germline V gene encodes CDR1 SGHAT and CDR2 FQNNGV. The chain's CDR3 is CASSSGGWEAFF. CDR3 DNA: TGTGCCAGCAGCTCAGGGGGCTGGGAAGCTTTCTTT. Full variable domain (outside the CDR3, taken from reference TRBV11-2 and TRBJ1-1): EAGVAQSPRYKIIEKRQSVAFWCNPISGHATLYWYQQILGQGPKLLIQFQNNGVVDDSQLPKDRFSAERLKGVDSTLKIQPAKLEDSAVYLCASSSGGWEAFFGQGTRLTVV.

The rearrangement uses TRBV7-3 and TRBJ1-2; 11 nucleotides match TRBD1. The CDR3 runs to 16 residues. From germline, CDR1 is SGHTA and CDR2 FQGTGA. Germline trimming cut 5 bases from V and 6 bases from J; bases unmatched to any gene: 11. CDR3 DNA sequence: TGTGCCAGCAGCCCGACGACCGGGACAGGGGGGAATGGCTACACCTTC. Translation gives CASSPTTGTGGNGYTF.

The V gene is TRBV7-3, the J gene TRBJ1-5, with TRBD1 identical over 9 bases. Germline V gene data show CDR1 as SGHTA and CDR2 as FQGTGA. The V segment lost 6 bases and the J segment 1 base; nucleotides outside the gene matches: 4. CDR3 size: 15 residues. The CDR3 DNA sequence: TGTGCCAGCAGTCCGGACAGGGGCAGCAATCAGCCCCAGCATTTT. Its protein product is CASSPDRGSNQPQHF.

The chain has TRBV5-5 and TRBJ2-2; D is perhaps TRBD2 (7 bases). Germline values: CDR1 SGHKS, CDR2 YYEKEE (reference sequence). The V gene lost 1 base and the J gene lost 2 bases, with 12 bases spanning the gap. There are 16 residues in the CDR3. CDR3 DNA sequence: TGTGCCAGCAGCTTGAACGGGGGGACAAACACCGGGGAGCTGTTTTTT. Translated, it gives CASSLNGGTNTGELFF.

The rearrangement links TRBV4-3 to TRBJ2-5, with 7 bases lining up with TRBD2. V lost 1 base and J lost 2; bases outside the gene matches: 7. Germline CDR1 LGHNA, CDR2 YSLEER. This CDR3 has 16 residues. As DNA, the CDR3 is TGCGCCAGCAGCCAAGGCTTAGCGGGCTTACAAGAGACCCAGTACTTC. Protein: CASSQGLAGLQETQYF.

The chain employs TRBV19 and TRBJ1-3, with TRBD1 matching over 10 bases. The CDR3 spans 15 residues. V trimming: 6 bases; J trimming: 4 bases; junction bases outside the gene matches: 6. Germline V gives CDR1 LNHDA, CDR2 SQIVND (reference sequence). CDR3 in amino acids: CASSRQGAWGNTIYF. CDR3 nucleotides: TGTGCCAGTAGCCGACAGGGGGCATGGGGAAACACCATATATTTT.

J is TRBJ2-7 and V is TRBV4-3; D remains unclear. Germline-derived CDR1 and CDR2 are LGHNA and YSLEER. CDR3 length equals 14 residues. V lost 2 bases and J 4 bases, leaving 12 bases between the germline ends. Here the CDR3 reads CASSQSKGPYEQYF. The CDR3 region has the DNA TGCGCCAGCAGCCAATCGAAAGGGCCGTACGAGCAGTACTTC.

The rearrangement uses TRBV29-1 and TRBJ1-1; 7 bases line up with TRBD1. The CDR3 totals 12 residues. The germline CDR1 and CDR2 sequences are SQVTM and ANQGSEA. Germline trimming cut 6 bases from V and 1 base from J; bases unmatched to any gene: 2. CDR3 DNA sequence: TGCAGCGTGAGGACAGGGAACACTGAAGCTTTCTTT. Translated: CSVRTGNTEAFF.

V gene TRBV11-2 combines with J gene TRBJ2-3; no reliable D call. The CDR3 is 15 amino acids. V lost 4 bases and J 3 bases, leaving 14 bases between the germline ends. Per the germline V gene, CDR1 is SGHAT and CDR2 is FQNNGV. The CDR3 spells CASSYLNVETDTQYF. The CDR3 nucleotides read TGTGCCAGCAGCTACCTGAACGTCGAGACAGATACGCAGTATTTT.

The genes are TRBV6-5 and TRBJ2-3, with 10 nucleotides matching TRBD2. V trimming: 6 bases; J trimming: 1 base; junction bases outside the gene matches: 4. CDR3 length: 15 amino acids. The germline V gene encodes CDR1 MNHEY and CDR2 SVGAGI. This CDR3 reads CASRNLAGGTDTQYF. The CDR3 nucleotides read TGTGCCAGCAGGAACCTAGCGGGAGGCACAGATACGCAGTATTTT.

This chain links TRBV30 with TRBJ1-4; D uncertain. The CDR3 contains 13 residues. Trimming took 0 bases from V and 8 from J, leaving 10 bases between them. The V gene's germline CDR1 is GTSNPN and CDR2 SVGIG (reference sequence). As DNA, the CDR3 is TGTGCCTGGAGTGTACCCACTCGGGAAAAACTGTTTTTT. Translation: CAWSVPTREKLFF.

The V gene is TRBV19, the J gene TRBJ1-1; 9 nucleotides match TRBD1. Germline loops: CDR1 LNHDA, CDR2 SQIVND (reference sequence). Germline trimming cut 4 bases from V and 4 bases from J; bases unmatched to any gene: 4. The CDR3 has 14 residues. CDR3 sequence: CASSKTGGSTEAFF. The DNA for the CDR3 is TGTGCCAGTAGTAAGACAGGGGGTTCCACTGAAGCTTTCTTT.

In nucleotides, the CDR3 is TGTGCCAGTACCGAACTCCGGACGGCCATGAACACTGAAGCTTTCTTT. The encoded protein is CASTELRTAMNTEAFF. The rearrangement links TRBV19 to TRBJ1-1; D is unclear. Germline assignment: CDR1 LNHDA and CDR2 SQIVND (reference sequence). V was shortened by 7 bases and J by 0 bases, with 18 bases between the two germline ends. This CDR3 region has 16 residues.

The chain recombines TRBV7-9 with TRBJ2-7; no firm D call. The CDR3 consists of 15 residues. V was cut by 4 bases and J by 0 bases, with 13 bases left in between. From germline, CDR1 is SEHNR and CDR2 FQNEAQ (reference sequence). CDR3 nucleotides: TGTGCCAGCAGCTCTCACAGCCCCCTCTCCTACGAGCAGTACTTC. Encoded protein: CASSSHSPLSYEQYF.

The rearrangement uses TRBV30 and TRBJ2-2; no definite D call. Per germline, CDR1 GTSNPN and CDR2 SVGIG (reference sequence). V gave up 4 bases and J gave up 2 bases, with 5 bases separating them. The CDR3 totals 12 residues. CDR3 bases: TGTGCCTGGAACCAAAACACCGGGGAGCTGTTTTTT. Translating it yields CAWNQNTGELFF.

As DNA, the CDR3 is TGTGCCAGCAGCCTACGAGGGGAGAGCACTGAAGCTTTCTTT. Its protein product is CASSLRGESTEAFF. The rearrangement uses TRBV7-6 and TRBJ1-1, with D possibly matching TRBD1 (5 bases). The CDR3 has 14 residues. Germline V gene lookup returns CDR1 SGHVS and CDR2 FNYEAQ. V lost 5 bases to trimming and J lost 4 bases, with 14 bases between them.

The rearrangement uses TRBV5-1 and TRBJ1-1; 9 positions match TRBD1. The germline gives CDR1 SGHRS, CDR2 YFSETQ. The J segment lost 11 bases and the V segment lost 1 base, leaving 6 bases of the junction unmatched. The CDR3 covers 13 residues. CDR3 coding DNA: TGCGCCAGCAGCTTGAACAGGGGGCGCGAGGCTTTCTTT. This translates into CASSLNRGREAFF.

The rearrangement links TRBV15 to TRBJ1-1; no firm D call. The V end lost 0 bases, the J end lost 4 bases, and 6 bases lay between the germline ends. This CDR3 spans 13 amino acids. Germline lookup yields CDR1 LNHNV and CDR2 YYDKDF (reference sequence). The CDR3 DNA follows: TGTGCCACCAGCAGAGATAGGAGCACTGAAGCTTTCTTT. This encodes CATSRDRSTEAFF.

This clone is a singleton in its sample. CDR3 DNA sequence: TGTGCCTGGAGCAACAGGGGTGTCAACGTCCTGACTTTC. The encoded protein is CAWSNRGVNVLTF. The rearrangement links TRBV30 to TRBJ2-6; 7 positions agree with TRBD1. After removal of 3 bases from V and 9 bases from J, the junction contained 5 bases not matched to a gene. CDR3 length: 13 amino acids. The V gene's germline CDR1 is GTSNPN and CDR2 SVGIG (reference sequence).

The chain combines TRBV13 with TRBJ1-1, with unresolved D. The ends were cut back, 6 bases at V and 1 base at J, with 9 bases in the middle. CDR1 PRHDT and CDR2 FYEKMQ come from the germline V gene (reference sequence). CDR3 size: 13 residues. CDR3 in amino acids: CASRLSPNTEAFF. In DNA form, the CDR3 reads TGTGCCAGCAGACTTAGCCCGAACACTGAAGCTTTCTTT.